The present entry profiles one T cell receptor beta chain with its context. The CDR3 is cut off 3 residues early in the read; its end comes from the germline J gene. This entry comes from a study of T cells in women clearing cervical HPV infection. Background on the study: Case blood was drawn when the lesion was first found; control blood after infection became undetectable.

The CDR3 has 15 amino acids. V gave up 4 bases and J gave up 5 bases; unmatched junction bases: 7. Looked up from germline, CDR1 is KGHSH and CDR2 is LQKENI. This table comes from immunoSEQ multiplex PCR, and its TCRdb copy is limited to in-frame clones, with some not included. The data show 40,000 to 45,000 clones, and the top ten clones hold 1.2%. V and J are TRBV18 and TRBJ2-2; TRBD1 matches 7 bases. The sequenced sample consisted of blood buffy coat. This TCR was sampled from a woman aged 18-69 years with a cervical HPV16 infection that either progressed to CIN3+ or cleared (not recorded which). The sequenced part of the CDR3 DNA is TGTGCCAGCTCACAGTACAGGGGAAGGACCGGGGAG. Translation gives CASSQYRGRTGE. The CDR3 reads in full as CASSQYRGRTGELFF.